The sequence of this TCR beta chain was determined in a study of response to subunit inactivated influenza vaccine. TCRdb re-analysed the RT-PCR reads in MiXCR, keeping a single row per CDR3 protein. The sample has some 520,000 distinct CDR3 sequences, more than 15% seen once. Per the germline V gene, CDR1 is SGHTA and CDR2 is FQGNSA. Trimming cost V 5 bases and J 0 bases; bases outside gene matches: 5. This CDR3 is 15 amino acids long. The J gene is TRBJ2-3, the V gene TRBV7-2; 7 bases match TRBD2. The TCR sequence derives from a man aged 50 to 75 who received an inactivated influenza vaccine. The specimen was CD4+ T cells sorted from PBMCs, collected roughly 24 months after vaccination. CDR3 amino acids: CASSTQAGSTDTQYF. For the CDR3, the DNA is TGTGCCAGCAGCACACAAGCGGGGAGCACAGATACGCAGTATTTT.